Shown below are 20 T cell receptor beta chains from a single sample sequenced in a study of T-cell memory formation after mild COVID-19. TCRdb itself ran the 5' RACE reads through MiXCR, one entry per CDR3 protein. The sample includes approximately 270,000 distinct CDR3 sequences, 16% of them seen just once. Sequencing used PBMCs or a T cell subset sorted from them (not recorded which). The receptor source for this set is a man aged 18-30 years who had mild COVID-19 (a few samples of this study predate the infection). Cell type and time point are not known.

The rearrangement joins TRBV20-1 to TRBJ2-5; 7 bases map to TRBD2. The ends lost 6 bases at V and 1 base at J; junction bases unmatched: 11. The length of the CDR3 is 15 residues. The germline V gene encodes CDR1 DFQATT and CDR2 SNEGSKA (reference sequence). This CDR3 reads CSASPGLPGQETQYF. For the CDR3, the DNA is TGCAGTGCATCCCCGGGACTACCCGGCCAAGAGACCCAGTACTTC.

The chain has TRBV15 and TRBJ1-5; 7 positions agree with TRBD1. The J segment lost 5 bases and the V segment lost 2 bases, leaving 6 bases of the junction unmatched. CDR3 size: 15 residues. CDR1 is LNHNV and CDR2 is YYDKDF in the germline V gene (reference sequence). CDR3 coding DNA: TGTGCCACCAGCAGACTAGACAGGGTGGATCAGCCCCAGCATTTT. It yields the protein CATSRLDRVDQPQHF.

This clonotype was counted many times. The chain employs TRBV7-2 and TRBJ2-3; possible D gene TRBD2, 5 bases. The germline V gene has CDR1 SGHTA and CDR2 FQGNSA. V was clipped by 5 bases and J by 1 base, with 16 bases between them. The CDR3 loop spans 16 amino acids. CDR3 region: CASSEASPGGTDTQYF. CDR3 sequence (DNA): TGTGCCAGCAGCGAAGCGAGCCCCGGGGGCACAGATACGCAGTATTTT.

The V call is TRBV12-3 or TRBV12-4, the J call TRBJ1-4; D gene ambiguous. Trimming cost V 3 bases and J 13 bases, with 18 bases left between them. The CDR3 consists of 14 residues. CDR3 protein: CASSFSGRTRALFF. CDR3 DNA sequence: TGTGCCAGCAGTTTTTCGGGCAGGACCCGGGCACTGTTTTTT.

This clonotype appeared a few times. V usage is TRBV15 and J usage is TRBJ2-1; no clear D. Trimming pared 6 bases from V and 4 bases from J, leaving 10 bases between. The CDR3 sequence is 13 residues long. CDR1 is LNHNV and CDR2 is YYDKDF in the germline V gene (reference sequence). CDR3 region: CATSLWVYNEQFF. In DNA form, the CDR3 reads TGTGCCACCAGTCTATGGGTATACAATGAGCAGTTCTTC.

V usage is TRBV29-1 and J usage is TRBJ2-3; D is perhaps TRBD2 (6 bases). The V end lost 6 bases, the J end lost 4 bases, and 14 bases lay between the germline ends. This CDR3 contains 13 residues. The V gene's germline CDR1 is SQVTM and CDR2 ANQGSEA. The CDR3 DNA follows: TGCAGCGTACCCCGGCCGGGGGCAGATACGCAGTATTTT. It encodes CSVPRPGADTQYF.

This rearrangement joins TRBV5-4 to TRBJ2-6; D is perhaps TRBD1 (6 bases). The CDR3 spans 16 residues. Per the germline V gene, CDR1 is SGHNT and CDR2 is YYREEE (reference sequence). The V end was cut by 0 bases, the J end by 3 bases, with 10 bases between. CDR3 region: CASSLEGVDGANVLTF. For the CDR3, the DNA is TGTGCCAGCAGCTTGGAGGGGGTTGATGGGGCCAACGTCCTGACTTTC.

The chain carries TRBV1 and TRBJ1-5; the table calls TRBD1, which could not be checked here. TRBV1 is a listed pseudogene. The CDR3 is 15 amino acids. The CDR3 here is CTSSLGQERNQPQHF. In nucleotides, the CDR3 is TGCACCAGCAGCTTGGGACAAGAACGCAATCAGCCCCAGCATTTT.

CDR3 sequence reads: CASSLGGQKETQYF. As DNA, the CDR3 is TGTGCCAGCAGCTTAGGAGGCCAGAAAGAGACCCAGTACTTC. The chain carries TRBV7-2 and TRBJ2-5; no clear D gene. V was pared by 1 base and J by 3 bases, with 9 bases between. Germline V gene sequence: CDR1 SGHTA, CDR2 FQGNSA. The CDR3 sequence is 14 residues long. The complete variable domain, with remaining parts taken from reference TRBV7-2 and TRBJ2-5, reads GAGVSQSPSNKVTEKGKDVELRCDPISGHTALYWYRQSLGQGLEFLIYFQGNSAPDKSGLPSDRFSAERTGGSVSTLTIQRTQQEDSAVYLCASSLGGQKETQYFGPGTRLLVL.

J is TRBJ2-1 and V is TRBV4-1, with 8 bases aligning to TRBD2. The CDR3 has 16 amino acids. The germline gives CDR1 MGHRA, CDR2 YSYEKL. The V and J ends lost 1 base and 4 bases, in that order; junction bases with no gene match: 6. The CDR3 sequence: CASSQARSGVYNEQFF. In DNA form, the CDR3 reads TGCGCCAGCAGCCAAGCTCGTAGCGGGGTATACAATGAGCAGTTCTTC.

At least ten counts were recorded for this clonotype. The chain combines TRBV20-1 with TRBJ1-2; 11 bases line up with TRBD1. Germline V gene sequence: CDR1 DFQATT, CDR2 SNEGSKA (reference sequence). This CDR3 has 14 residues. Trimming took 3 bases from V and 6 from J; bases not matched to a gene: 6. The CDR3 is CSASAGQGADGYTF. DNA of the CDR3: TGCAGTGCTAGTGCCGGACAGGGGGCGGATGGCTACACCTTC.

The chain recombines TRBV11-2 with TRBJ2-2; D possibly corresponds to TRBD1 (6 bases). This CDR3 has 14 amino acids. Trimming stripped 7 bases from V and 1 base from J, with 10 bases between. From germline, CDR1 is SGHAT and CDR2 FQNNGV. The CDR3 nucleotides read TGTGCCAGCATCCGGACAGAGAACACCGGGGAGCTGTTTTTT. This encodes CASIRTENTGELFF.

This clonotype was seen more than once but under ten times. The chain is built from TRBV6-2 or TRBV6-3 and TRBJ2-2; TRBD1 might be the D (5 bases). Germline lookup yields CDR1 MNHEY and CDR2 SVGEGT. V was shortened by 1 base and J by 1 base, with 13 bases between the two germline ends. This CDR3 contains 17 residues. CDR3 in amino acids: CASSYFEYRRNTGELFF. CDR3 nucleotides: TGTGCCAGCAGTTACTTTGAGTACAGGCGGAACACCGGGGAGCTGTTTTTT.

This clonotype was counted ten times or more. As DNA, the CDR3 is TGCGCCAGCAGCTTCCTGTTGGGAGATACGCAGTATTTT. This sequence encodes CASSFLLGDTQYF. The chain is built from TRBV5-1 and TRBJ2-3; D gene unclear. The germline V gene has CDR1 SGHRS and CDR2 YFSETQ. V shed 2 bases and J shed 5 bases, with 9 bases lying between them. The CDR3 is made up of 13 amino acids.

This clonotype was found many times. V is TRBV5-1 and J is TRBJ1-1, with unresolved D. The CDR3 covers 14 residues. The germline V gene has CDR1 SGHRS and CDR2 YFSETQ. V was shortened by 0 bases and J by 1 base, with 7 bases between the two germline ends. Here the CDR3 DNA reads TGCGCCAGCAGCTTGGCGCCCCCGAACACTGAAGCTTTCTTT. Its protein product is CASSLAPPNTEAFF. The variable domain in full, with the rest retrieved from reference TRBV5-1 and TRBJ1-1, is KAGVTQTPRYLIKTRGQQVTLSCSPISGHRSVSWYQQTPGQGLQFLFEYFSETQRNKGNFPGRFSGRQFSNSRSEMNVSTLELGDSALYLCASSLAPPNTEAFFGQGTRLTVV.

The V call is TRBV6-2 or TRBV6-3, the J call TRBJ1-2; 9 bases agree with TRBD1. The CDR3 has 15 amino acids. The junction had 12 bases not matched to a gene; V was cut back by 6 bases and J by 7 bases. The germline V gene encodes CDR1 MNHEY and CDR2 SVGEGT. For the CDR3, the DNA is TGTGCCAGCAGAGCCCCTGGGACAGGGTCGTTTGGCTACACCTTC. It is translated as CASRAPGTGSFGYTF.

This clonotype was counted only a few times. This chain joins TRBV29-1 and TRBJ2-2, with D tentatively TRBD1 (5 bases). CDR1 is SQVTM, CDR2 ANQGSEA, per germline. V lost 7 bases, J lost 1 base, and 10 bases lay in between. The CDR3 is made up of 13 amino acids. The CDR3 is CSARTLNTGELFF. CDR3 nucleotides: TGCAGCGCCCGGACACTGAACACCGGGGAGCTGTTTTTT.

For the CDR3, the DNA is TGCGCCAGCAGCCAAGATGCGGGACAGTTTAATGAAAAACTGTTTTTT. Its protein product is CASSQDAGQFNEKLFF. The rearrangement uses TRBV4-3 and TRBJ1-4; 7 bases align to TRBD1. With V trimmed by 0 bases and J by 4 bases, 5 bases remained unmatched. The germline CDR1 and CDR2 sequences are LGHNA and YSLEER. The CDR3 spans 16 residues.

This clonotype appeared a few times. CDR3 amino acids: CASSFVPARGDGYTF. The CDR3 region has the DNA TGTGCCAGCAGCTTTGTCCCGGCCCGGGGGGATGGCTACACCTTC. The chain uses TRBV5-6 and TRBJ1-2, with D possibly matching TRBD1 (5 bases). Trimming removed 2 bases at V and 6 bases at J, with 17 bases between. The CDR3 is 15 residues long. Germline CDR1 is SGHDT and CDR2 is YYEEEE.

This clonotype was counted between two and nine times. The V gene is TRBV4-1, the J gene TRBJ2-5, with TRBD1 matching 12 bases. The CDR3 has 16 amino acids. Germline V CDR1 and CDR2: MGHRA, YSYEKL. Unmatched junction bases numbered 9, after V lost 6 bases and J lost 4 bases. CDR3 coding DNA: TGCGCCAGCAGAGGGACTCGGGACAGGGGGCGAGAGACCCAGTACTTC. Translating it yields CASRGTRDRGRETQYF.